This TCR beta chain was documented in a study of blood T cell repertoires in COVID-19. Overall study context: Spain, Italy and the United States supplied samples that represented acute and convalescent COVID-19. In each case, the material was cDNA or gDNA derived from T cells, B-cell-depleted T cells, or PBMCs.

Trimming stripped 0 bases from V and 4 bases from J, with 10 bases between. The CDR3 loop spans 14 amino acids. Germline lookup yields CDR1 MGHRA and CDR2 YSYEKL. There are a few counts of this clone. Repertoires were generated with immunoSEQ multiplex PCR, while TCRdb's copy carries only in-frame clones and drops some. The sample lists a few hundred thousand clones, about nine tenths occurring once. The chain links TRBV4-1 to TRBJ2-7, with D tentatively TRBD1 (6 bases). Sequences were obtained from PBMCs or T cells enriched from blood (not recorded which). The TCR was taken from a woman aged 25 to 39 who had been exposed to COVID-19. The CDR3 sequence: CASSQDLGGYEQYF. The CDR3 coding sequence is TGCGCCAGCAGCCAAGATCTAGGGGGTTACGAGCAGTACTTC.